Listed below are T cell receptor beta chains from one sample, sequenced in a study of T-cell memory formation after mild COVID-19. MiXCR was run by TCRdb on the 5' RACE reads, yielding one entry per CDR3 protein. The data contain almost 250,000 distinct CDR3 sequences, less than 20% of them singletons. Sequencing was performed on PBMCs or a T cell subset sorted from them (not recorded which). These TCRs come from an adult woman who had mild COVID-19 (a few samples of this study predate the infection). Cell type and time point are not known. Both conserved end residues are part of each CDR3. The order of the fields is CDR3 protein, CDR3 DNA, D gene, V gene, clone size, J gene. A D gene is named only where the DNA matches it firmly. Size is omitted from some rows. Given values are once, few, many or a class for expanded clones.

CASSREGSYSPLHF	TGTGCCAGCAGTCGAGAGGGATCTTATTCACCCCTCCACTTT	-	TRBV27	-	TRBJ1-6
CASSSWVGRDEQFF	TGTGCCAGCAGCTCCTGGGTAGGGAGGGATGAGCAGTTCTTC	TRBD2	TRBV14	few	TRBJ2-1
CASSFKLTGGFPMNTEAFF	TGCGCCAGCAGCTTCAAACTAACAGGGGGCTTCCCTATGAACACTGAAGCTTTCTTT	TRBD1	TRBV5-1	-	TRBJ1-1
CASSIATFSSLHF	TGTGCCAGTAGTATTGCGACATTCTCATCCCTCCACTTT	-	TRBV19	many	TRBJ1-6
CASSRQGMGYDSPLHF	TGTGCCAGCAGTCGACAGGGAATGGGTTATGATTCACCCCTCCACTTT	TRBD1	TRBV6-5	few	TRBJ1-6
CASSEGRVNTEAFF	TGTGCCAGCAGTGAAGGCAGGGTGAACACTGAAGCTTTCTTT	-	TRBV6-1	-	TRBJ1-1
CASSVAGQRTSYNEQFF	TGTGCCAGCAGCGTAGCTGGGCAGCGGACCTCCTACAATGAGCAGTTCTTC	-	TRBV9	-	TRBJ2-1
CASTPDYDRYNEQFF	TGTGCCAGCACCCCGGACTATGACCGATACAATGAGCAGTTCTTC	-	TRBV6-4	-	TRBJ2-1
CASSLARGGTDTQYF	TGTGCCAGCAGCTTAGCGCGAGGGGGGACAGATACGCAGTATTTT	-	TRBV11-2	many	TRBJ2-3
CASSLGGLDRYEQYF	TGTGCCAGCAGTCTGGGGGGGCTAGATCGGTACGAGCAGTACTTC	-	TRBV12-3/TRBV12-4	few	TRBJ2-7
CASSLSQGRADTQYF	TGTGCCAGCAGTTTGAGTCAGGGCCGCGCAGATACGCAGTATTTT	-	TRBV12-3/TRBV12-4	many	TRBJ2-3
CASSLRPGGQSGELFF	TGTGCCAGCAGTCTAAGGCCAGGAGGCCAATCCGGGGAGCTGTTTTTT	-	TRBV2	few	TRBJ2-2
CASSYPGGKNEQYF	TGTGCCAGCAGTTATCCGGGCGGTAAGAACGAGCAGTACTTC	-	TRBV6-2/TRBV6-3	-	TRBJ2-7
CASSVMNTGELFF	TGTGCCAGCAGTGTGATGAACACCGGGGAGCTGTTTTTT	-	TRBV2	-	TRBJ2-2
CASSLGPNTGELFF	TGCGCCAGCAGCTTGGGACCTAACACCGGGGAGCTGTTTTTT	-	TRBV5-1	many	TRBJ2-2
CSARDLGRGTLLYSNQPQHF	TGCAGTGCTAGAGATTTGGGCAGGGGAACTTTACTTTATAGCAATCAGCCCCAGCATTTT	-	TRBV20-1	few	TRBJ1-5
CSVESGTAYGYTF	TGCAGCGTTGAGTCCGGGACGGCTTATGGCTACACCTTC	-	TRBV29-1	-	TRBJ1-2
CASSPGILAVKETQYF	TGTGCCAGCAGCCCCGGGATACTAGCGGTTAAAGAGACCCAGTACTTC	TRBD2	TRBV7-2	-	TRBJ2-5
CASSSFGASAYEQYF	TGCGCCAGCAGCTCCTTCGGTGCTAGCGCCTACGAGCAGTACTTC	-	TRBV5-1	few	TRBJ2-7
CASSSGTGGGKLFF	TGTGCCAGCAGTTCTGGGACAGGGGGCGGAAAACTGTTTTTT	TRBD1	TRBV2	few	TRBJ1-4
CASSRGTGGAYNEQFF	TGTGCCAGCAGCCGAGGGACAGGGGGGGCATACAATGAGCAGTTCTTC	TRBD1	TRBV12-3/TRBV12-4	-	TRBJ2-1
CASRSGVSNQPQHF	TGTGCCAGCAGATCAGGGGTGAGCAATCAGCCCCAGCATTTT	-	TRBV12-3/TRBV12-4	few	TRBJ1-5
CASSQRRRGRTEAFF	TGTGCCAGCAGCCAAAGGAGAAGGGGGCGAACTGAAGCTTTCTTT	TRBD1	TRBV3-1	-	TRBJ1-1
CASSLETFSGNTIYF	TGTGCCAGCAGCTTGGAGACTTTTTCTGGAAACACCATATATTTT	-	TRBV5-5	-	TRBJ1-3
CASSSLGQGRRTGELFF	TGTGCCAGCAGCTCCCTAGGGCAGGGGCGGCGCACCGGGGAGCTGTTTTTT	-	TRBV7-3	few	TRBJ2-2
CASSLEVDGTPQHYEQYF	TGTGCCAGCAGCTTGGAGGTGGATGGGACTCCTCAGCACTACGAGCAGTACTTC	-	TRBV5-4	many	TRBJ2-7
CASSDTGIGTEAFF	TGTGCCAGCAGCGATACAGGGATCGGGACTGAAGCTTTCTTT	-	TRBV9	few	TRBJ1-1
CASSWGNSNTEAFF	TGTGCCAGCAGTTGGGGGAATTCGAACACTGAAGCTTTCTTT	-	TRBV12-3/TRBV12-4	-	TRBJ1-1
CASSQDNTVSGANVLTF	TGTGCCAGCAGCCAAGATAATACGGTCTCTGGGGCCAACGTCCTGACTTTC	-	TRBV4-2	few	TRBJ2-6
CAWSGGINQPQHF	TGTGCCTGGAGTGGAGGAATCAATCAGCCCCAGCATTTT	-	TRBV30	few	TRBJ1-5
CASKTGGPGDTQYF	TGTGCCAGCAAAACGGGGGGGCCAGGAGATACGCAGTATTTT	TRBD2	TRBV6-1	many	TRBJ2-3
CASSLYNSPLHF	TGTGCCAGCAGCCTGTATAATTCACCCCTCCACTTT	-	TRBV3-1	-	TRBJ1-6
CSAAYREQNYGYTF	TGCAGCGCTGCCTACAGGGAGCAAAACTATGGCTACACCTTC	-	TRBV29-1	-	TRBJ1-2
CASSAPGLAYF	TGTGCCAGTAGTGCCCCGGGACTAGCGTACTTC	TRBD2	TRBV19	few	TRBJ2-4
CASSLFNREDTEAFF	TGCGCCAGCAGCTTGTTCAACAGGGAGGACACTGAAGCTTTCTTT	-	TRBV5-1	few	TRBJ1-1
CSVERNNEQFF	TGCAGCGTTGAACGGAACAATGAGCAGTTCTTC	-	TRBV29-1	few	TRBJ2-1
CASSSRGGYNEQFF	TGTGCCAGCAGTTCCAGAGGTGGCTACAATGAGCAGTTCTTC	-	TRBV12-3/TRBV12-4	-	TRBJ2-1